The clone carrying this T cell receptor (beta chain) showed up many times. Its matching antigen is unknown. The sample belongs to a study of T cells in Graves' hyperthyroidism and ophthalmopathy. For the study at large: Initial diagnosis, before any treatment, was when peripheral blood was collected. General observations from the study: Separation of ophthalmopathy from stable hyperthyroidism was achieved by a 13 V-J model.

Amplified regions were TCR beta CDR3 sequences from RNA transcripts. HTBI primers were the set used in a first-round RT-PCR of the TCR CDR3. Each CDR3 protein is one row after TCRdb ran MiXCR on the multiplex PCR reads. This table holds about 480,000 distinct CDR3 sequences, approximately 15% found once. The length of the CDR3 is 15 residues. The germline CDR1 and CDR2 sequences are DFQATT and SNEGSKA (reference sequence). V was shortened by 5 bases and J by 0 bases, with 13 bases between the two germline ends. When ophthalmopathy did not progress within 18 months, Graves' hyperthyroidism was considered stable. Not enrolled were patients with uncontrolled infection, other autoimmune disease, pregnancy or lactation.

V is TRBV20-1 and J is TRBJ1-4; D uncertain. Sequenced: blood. The receptor was derived from a young woman with Graves' hyperthyroidism. The DNA of the CDR3 is TGCAGTGCTCCGTCGACGGTGGCAACTAATGAAAAACTGTTTTTT. It codes for CSAPSTVATNEKLFF.